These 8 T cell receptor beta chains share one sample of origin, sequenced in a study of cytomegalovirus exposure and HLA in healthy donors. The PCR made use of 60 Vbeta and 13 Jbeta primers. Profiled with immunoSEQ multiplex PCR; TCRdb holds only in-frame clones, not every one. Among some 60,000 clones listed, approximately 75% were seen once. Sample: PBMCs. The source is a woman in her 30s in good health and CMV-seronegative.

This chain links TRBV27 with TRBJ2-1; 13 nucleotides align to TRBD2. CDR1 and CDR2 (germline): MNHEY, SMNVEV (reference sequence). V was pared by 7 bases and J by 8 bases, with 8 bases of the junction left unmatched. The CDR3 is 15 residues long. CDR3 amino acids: CASTPGLAGAYEQFF. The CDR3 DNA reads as TGTGCCAGCACCCCCGGACTAGCGGGAGCCTATGAGCAGTTCTTC.

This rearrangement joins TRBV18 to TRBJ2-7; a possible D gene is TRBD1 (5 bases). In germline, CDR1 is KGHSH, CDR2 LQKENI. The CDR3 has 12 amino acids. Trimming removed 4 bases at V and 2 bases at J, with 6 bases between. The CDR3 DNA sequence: TGTGCCAGCTCACTAGGGGCCTACGAGCAGTACTTC. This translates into CASSLGAYEQYF.

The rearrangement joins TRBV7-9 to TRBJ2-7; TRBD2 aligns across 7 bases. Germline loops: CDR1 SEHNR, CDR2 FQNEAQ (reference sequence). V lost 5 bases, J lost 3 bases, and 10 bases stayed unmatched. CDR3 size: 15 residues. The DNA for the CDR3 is TGTGCCAGCAGCCCTACCCCAACTAGCGACTACGAGCAGTACTTC. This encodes CASSPTPTSDYEQYF.

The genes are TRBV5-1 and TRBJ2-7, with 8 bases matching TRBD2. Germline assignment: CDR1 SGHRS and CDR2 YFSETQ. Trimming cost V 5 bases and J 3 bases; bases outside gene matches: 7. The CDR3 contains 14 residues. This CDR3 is CASRGGTRGYEQYF. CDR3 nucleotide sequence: TGCGCCAGCAGAGGCGGGACTAGGGGCTACGAGCAGTACTTC. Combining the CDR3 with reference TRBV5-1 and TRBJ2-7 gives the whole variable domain KAGVTQTPRYLIKTRGQQVTLSCSPISGHRSVSWYQQTPGQGLQFLFEYFSETQRNKGNFPGRFSGRQFSNSRSEMNVSTLELGDSALYLCASRGGTRGYEQYFGPGTRLTVT.

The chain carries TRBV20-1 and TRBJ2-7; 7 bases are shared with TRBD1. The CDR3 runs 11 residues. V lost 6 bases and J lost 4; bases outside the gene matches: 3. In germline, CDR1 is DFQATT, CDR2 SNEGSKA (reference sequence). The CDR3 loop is CSAWDRYEQYF. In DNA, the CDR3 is TGCAGTGCCTGGGACAGATACGAGCAGTACTTC.

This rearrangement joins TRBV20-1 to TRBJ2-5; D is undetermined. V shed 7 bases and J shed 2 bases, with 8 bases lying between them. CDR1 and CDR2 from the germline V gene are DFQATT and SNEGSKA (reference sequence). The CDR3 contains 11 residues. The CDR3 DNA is TGCAGTGGACGGCGGCAAGAGACCCAGTACTTC. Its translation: CSGRRQETQYF.

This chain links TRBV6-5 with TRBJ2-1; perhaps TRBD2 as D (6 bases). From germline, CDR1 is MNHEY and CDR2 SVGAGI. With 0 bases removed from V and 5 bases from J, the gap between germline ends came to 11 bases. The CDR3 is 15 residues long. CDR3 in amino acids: CASSYSRGKNNEQFF. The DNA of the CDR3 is TGTGCCAGCAGTTACTCGCGGGGAAAAAACAATGAGCAGTTCTTC.

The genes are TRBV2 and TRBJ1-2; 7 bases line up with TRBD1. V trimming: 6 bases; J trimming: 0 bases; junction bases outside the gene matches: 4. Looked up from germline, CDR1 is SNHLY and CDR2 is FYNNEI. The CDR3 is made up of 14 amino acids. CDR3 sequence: CASRPGQTNYGYTF. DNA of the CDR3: TGTGCCAGCAGGCCGGGACAGACTAACTATGGCTACACCTTC. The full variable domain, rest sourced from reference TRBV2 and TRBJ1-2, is EPEVTQTPSHQVTQMGQEVILRCVPISNHLYFYWYRQILGQKVEFLVSFYNNEISEKSEIFDDQFSVERPDGSNFTLKIRSTKLEDSAMYFCASRPGQTNYGYTFGSGTRLTVV.